The 5 T cell receptor beta chains reported below all come from one sample, sequenced in a study of brain T cells in children with intractable seizures. Produced via immunoSEQ multiplex PCR; TCRdb's table is partial and in-frame only. The sample records tens of thousands of clones, more than 85% being singletons. This material consisted of peripheral blood, taken at surgery. All receptors come from a boy under two years old with tuberous sclerosis and intractable seizures.

The chain has TRBV5-4 and TRBJ2-7; 7 bases agree with TRBD2. CDR1 SGHNT and CDR2 YYREEE come from the germline V gene (reference sequence). CDR3 length: 14 residues. The V segment lost 4 bases and the J segment 3 bases; nucleotides outside the gene matches: 7. In DNA form, the CDR3 reads TGTGCCAGCAGCCCGGGGGGTGAGAGCTACGAGCAGTACTTC. It encodes CASSPGGESYEQYF. Together with reference TRBV5-4 and TRBJ2-7, the CDR3 gives the full variable domain: ETGVTQSPTHLIKTRGQQVTLRCSSQSGHNTVSWYQQALGQGPQFIFQYYREEENGRGNFPPRFSGLQFPNYSSELNVNALELDDSALYLCASSPGGESYEQYFGPGTRLTVT.

The genes are TRBV6-5 and TRBJ1-4; tentative D call: TRBD1 (6 bases). With 8 bases removed from V and 5 bases from J, the gap between germline ends came to 12 bases. The CDR3 has 13 amino acids. Germline V lookup: CDR1 MNHEY, CDR2 SVGAGI. For the CDR3, the DNA is TGTGCCAGCGGACAGCTAAAAAATGAAAAACTGTTTTTT. This gives the protein CASGQLKNEKLFF.

The V call is TRBV12-3 or TRBV12-4, the J call TRBJ2-5; D is uncertain. The CDR3 extends over 12 amino acids. Trimming left V 5 bases short and J 8 bases short, with 12 bases between. The CDR3 bases are TGTGCCAGCAGTCAGGAAGAGGCTACCCAGTACTTC. This encodes CASSQEEATQYF.

The V call is TRBV6-5, the J call TRBJ1-2; TRBD1 is a possible D gene (5 bases). V lost 8 bases to trimming and J lost 7 bases, with 17 bases between them. Germline V CDR1 and CDR2: MNHEY, SVGAGI. CDR3 length: 13 amino acids. The DNA of the CDR3 is TGTGCCAGCGGCTCTGGCCAGGGCGGTGGCTACACCTTC. Residues: CASGSGQGGGYTF.

The chain recombines TRBV4-2 with TRBJ1-4; 8 nucleotides line up with TRBD1. This CDR3 is 15 amino acids long. Trimming removed 0 bases from V and 7 bases from J; junction bases left unmatched: 4. CDR1 is LGHNA and CDR2 is YNFKEQ in the germline V gene. As DNA, the CDR3 is TGTGCCAGCAGCCAAGATCAGGGGGCTTTTGAAAAACTGTTTTTT. It is translated as CASSQDQGAFEKLFF.